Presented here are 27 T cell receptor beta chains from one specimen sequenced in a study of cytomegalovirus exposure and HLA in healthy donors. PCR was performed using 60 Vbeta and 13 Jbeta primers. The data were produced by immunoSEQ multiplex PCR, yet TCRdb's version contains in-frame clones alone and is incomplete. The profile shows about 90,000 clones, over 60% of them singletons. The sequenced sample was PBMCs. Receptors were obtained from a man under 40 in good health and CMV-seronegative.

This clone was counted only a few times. The CDR3 sequence is CASSFTGIKGPQHF. CDR3 bases: TGTGCCAGCAGCTTTACAGGGATCAAGGGGCCCCAGCATTTT. The gene calls are TRBV28 and TRBJ1-5; maybe TRBD1 (6 bases). Per the germline V gene, CDR1 is MDHEN and CDR2 is SYDVKM. The V end was cut by 6 bases, the J end by 9 bases, with 18 bases between. The CDR3 has 14 amino acids.

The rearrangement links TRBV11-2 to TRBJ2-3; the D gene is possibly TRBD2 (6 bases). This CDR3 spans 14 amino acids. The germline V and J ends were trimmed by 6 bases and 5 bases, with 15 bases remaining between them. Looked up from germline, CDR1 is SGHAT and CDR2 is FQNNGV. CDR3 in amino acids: CASRTMGGIDTQYF. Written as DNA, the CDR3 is TGTGCCAGCAGAACCATGGGCGGGATAGATACGCAGTATTTT. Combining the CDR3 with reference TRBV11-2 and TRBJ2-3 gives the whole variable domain EAGVAQSPRYKIIEKRQSVAFWCNPISGHATLYWYQQILGQGPKLLIQFQNNGVVDDSQLPKDRFSAERLKGVDSTLKIQPAKLEDSAVYLCASRTMGGIDTQYFGPGTRLTVL.

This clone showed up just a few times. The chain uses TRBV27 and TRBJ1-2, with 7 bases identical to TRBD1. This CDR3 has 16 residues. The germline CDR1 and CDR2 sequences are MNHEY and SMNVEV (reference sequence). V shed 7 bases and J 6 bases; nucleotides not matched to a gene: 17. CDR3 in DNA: TGTGCCAGCAAGCCCGTTGTCTTGACAGGGAAACATGGCTACACCTTC. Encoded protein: CASKPVVLTGKHGYTF.

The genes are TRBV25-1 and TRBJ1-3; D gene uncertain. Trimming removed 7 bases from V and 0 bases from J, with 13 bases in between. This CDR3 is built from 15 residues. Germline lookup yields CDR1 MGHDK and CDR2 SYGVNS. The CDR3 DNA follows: TGTGCCAGCACCCCGGGAGGCAGCTCTGGAAACACCATATATTTT. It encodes CASTPGGSSGNTIYF.

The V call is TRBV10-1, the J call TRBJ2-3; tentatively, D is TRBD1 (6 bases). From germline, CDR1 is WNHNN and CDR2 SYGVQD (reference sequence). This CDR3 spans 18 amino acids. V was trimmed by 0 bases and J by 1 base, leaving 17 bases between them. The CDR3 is CASSESLQGLIGTDTQYF. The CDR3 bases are TGCGCCAGCAGTGAGTCGTTACAGGGATTAATCGGCACAGATACGCAGTATTTT.

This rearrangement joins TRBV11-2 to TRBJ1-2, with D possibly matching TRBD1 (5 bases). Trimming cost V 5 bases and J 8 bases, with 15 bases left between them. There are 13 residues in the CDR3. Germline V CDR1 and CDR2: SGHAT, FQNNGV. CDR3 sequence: CASSPPGVRGYTF. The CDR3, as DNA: TGTGCCAGCAGCCCACCGGGGGTGAGAGGCTACACCTTC.

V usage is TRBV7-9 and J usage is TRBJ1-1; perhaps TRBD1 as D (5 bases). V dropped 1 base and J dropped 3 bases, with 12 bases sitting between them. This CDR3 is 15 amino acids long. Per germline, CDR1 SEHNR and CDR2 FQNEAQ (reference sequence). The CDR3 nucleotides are TGTGCCAGCAGCTTAGAGAGGACATTCGACACTGAAGCTTTCTTT. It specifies CASSLERTFDTEAFF.

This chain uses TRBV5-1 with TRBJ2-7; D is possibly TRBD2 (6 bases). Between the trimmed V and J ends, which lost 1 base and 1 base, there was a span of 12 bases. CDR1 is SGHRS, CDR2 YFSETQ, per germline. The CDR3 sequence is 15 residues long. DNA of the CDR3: TGCGCCAGCAGCTTGTTAGGGGCGGGGTCCTACGAGCAGTACTTC. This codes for CASSLLGAGSYEQYF.

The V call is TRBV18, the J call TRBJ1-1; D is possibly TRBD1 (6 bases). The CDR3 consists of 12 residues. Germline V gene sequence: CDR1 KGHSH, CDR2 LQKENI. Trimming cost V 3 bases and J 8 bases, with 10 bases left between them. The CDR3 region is CASSPGGAEAFF. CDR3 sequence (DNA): TGTGCCAGCTCACCGGGGGGGGCCGAAGCTTTCTTT.

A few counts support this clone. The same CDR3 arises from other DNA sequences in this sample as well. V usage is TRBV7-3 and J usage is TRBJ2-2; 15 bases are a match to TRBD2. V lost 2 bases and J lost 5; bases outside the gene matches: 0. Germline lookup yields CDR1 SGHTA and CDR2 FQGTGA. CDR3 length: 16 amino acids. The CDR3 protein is CASSLGLAGGTGELFF. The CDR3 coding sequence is TGTGCCAGCAGCTTAGGACTAGCGGGAGGGACCGGGGAGCTGTTTTTT.

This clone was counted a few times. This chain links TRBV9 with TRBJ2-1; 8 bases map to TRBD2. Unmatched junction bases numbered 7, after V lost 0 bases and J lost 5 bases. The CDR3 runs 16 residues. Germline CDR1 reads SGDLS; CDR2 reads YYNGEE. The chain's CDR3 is CASSVDGGGYDNEQFF. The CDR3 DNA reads TGTGCCAGCAGCGTAGATGGCGGGGGGTATGACAATGAGCAGTTCTTC.

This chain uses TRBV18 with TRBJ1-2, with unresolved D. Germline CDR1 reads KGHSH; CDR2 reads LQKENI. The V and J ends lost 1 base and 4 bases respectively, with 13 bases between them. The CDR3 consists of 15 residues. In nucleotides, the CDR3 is TGTGCCAGCTCACCACTCACGGCGGAGTCCTATGGCTACACCTTC. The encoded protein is CASSPLTAESYGYTF. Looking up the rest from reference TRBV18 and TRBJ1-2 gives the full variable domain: NAGVMQNPRHLVRRRGQEARLRCSPMKGHSHVYWYRQLPEEGLKFMVYLQKENIIDESGMPKERFSAEFPKEGPSILRIQQVVRGDSAAYFCASSPLTAESYGYTFGSGTRLTVV.

CDR3 protein: CASSSGGTDTLGNTIYF. CDR3 DNA sequence: TGCGCCAGCAGCTCTGGGGGGACAGATACTCTCGGAAACACCATATATTTT. The chain is built from TRBV5-1 and TRBJ1-3; 7 bases agree with TRBD1. With 3 bases clipped from V and 4 bases from J, the junction kept 13 bases outside the gene matches. Germline V lookup: CDR1 SGHRS, CDR2 YFSETQ. The CDR3 runs to 17 residues.

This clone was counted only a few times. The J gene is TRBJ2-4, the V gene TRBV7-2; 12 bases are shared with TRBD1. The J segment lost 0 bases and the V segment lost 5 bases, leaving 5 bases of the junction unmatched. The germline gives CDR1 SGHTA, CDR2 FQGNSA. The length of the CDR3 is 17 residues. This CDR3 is CASSLGQGAKAKNIQYF. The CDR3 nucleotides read TGTGCCAGCAGCCTGGGACAGGGGGCGAAAGCCAAAAACATTCAGTACTTC.

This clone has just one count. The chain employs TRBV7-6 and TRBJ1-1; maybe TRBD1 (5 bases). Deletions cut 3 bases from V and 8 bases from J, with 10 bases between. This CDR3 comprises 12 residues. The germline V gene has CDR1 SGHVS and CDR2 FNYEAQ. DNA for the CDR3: TGTGCCAGCAGCTTTACGGGGGAAGAAGCTTTCTTT. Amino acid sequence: CASSFTGEEAFF.

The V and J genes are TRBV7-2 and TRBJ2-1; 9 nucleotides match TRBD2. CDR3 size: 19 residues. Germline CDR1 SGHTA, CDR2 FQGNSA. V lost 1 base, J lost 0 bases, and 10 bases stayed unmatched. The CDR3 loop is CASSLVSVNSGSSYNEQFF. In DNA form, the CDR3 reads TGTGCCAGCAGCTTAGTTTCGGTGAATAGCGGGAGCTCCTACAATGAGCAGTTCTTC.

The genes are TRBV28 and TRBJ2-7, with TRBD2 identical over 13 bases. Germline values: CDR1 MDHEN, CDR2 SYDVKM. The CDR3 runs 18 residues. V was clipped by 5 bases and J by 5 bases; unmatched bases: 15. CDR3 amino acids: CASSGRSGTSGVQDEQYF. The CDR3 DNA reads TGTGCCAGCAGTGGGAGATCCGGGACTAGCGGGGTACAGGACGAGCAGTACTTC.

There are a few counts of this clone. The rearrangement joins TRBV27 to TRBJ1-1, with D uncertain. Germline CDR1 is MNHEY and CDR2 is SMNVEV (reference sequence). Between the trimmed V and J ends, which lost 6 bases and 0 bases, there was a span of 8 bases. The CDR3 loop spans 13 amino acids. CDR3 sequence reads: CASREIMNTEAFF. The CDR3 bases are TGTGCCAGCAGGGAGATAATGAACACTGAAGCTTTCTTT.

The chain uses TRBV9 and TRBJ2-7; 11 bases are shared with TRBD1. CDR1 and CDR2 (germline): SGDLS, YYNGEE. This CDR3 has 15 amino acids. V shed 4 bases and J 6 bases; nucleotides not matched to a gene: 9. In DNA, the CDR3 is TGTGCCAGCAGCATTGGACAGGGGGCCACCTGCGAGCAGTACTTC. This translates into CASSIGQGATCEQYF. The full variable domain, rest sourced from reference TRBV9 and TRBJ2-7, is DSGVTQTPKHLITATGQRVTLRCSPRSGDLSVYWYQQSLDQGLQFLIQYYNGEERAKGNILERFSAQQFPDLHSELNLSSLELGDSALYFCASSIGQGATCEQYFGPGTRLTVT.

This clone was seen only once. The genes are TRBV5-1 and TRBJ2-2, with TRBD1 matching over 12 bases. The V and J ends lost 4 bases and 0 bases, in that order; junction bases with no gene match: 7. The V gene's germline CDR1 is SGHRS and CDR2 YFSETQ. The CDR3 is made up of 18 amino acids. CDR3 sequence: CASSLPGQGAPNTGELFF. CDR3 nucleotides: TGCGCCAGCAGCCTACCGGGACAGGGGGCACCGAACACCGGGGAGCTGTTTTTT.

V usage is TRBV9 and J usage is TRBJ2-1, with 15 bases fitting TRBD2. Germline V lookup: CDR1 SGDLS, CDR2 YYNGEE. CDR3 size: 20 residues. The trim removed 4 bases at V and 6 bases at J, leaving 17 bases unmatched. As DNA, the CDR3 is TGTGCCAGCAGCCCTCGGCCGGGACTAGCGGGAGGTTCGTTTGGCAATGAGCAGTTCTTC. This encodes CASSPRPGLAGGSFGNEQFF.

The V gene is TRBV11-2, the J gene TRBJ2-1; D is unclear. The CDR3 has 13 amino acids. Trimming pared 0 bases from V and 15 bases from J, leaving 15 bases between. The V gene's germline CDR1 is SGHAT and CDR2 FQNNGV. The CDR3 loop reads CASSLELQLLRFF. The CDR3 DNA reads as TGTGCCAGCAGCTTAGAGCTTCAACTGTTGCGGTTCTTC.

The CDR3 DNA reads as TGTGCCAGCAGCCGCTCGGACAGGGTGGAAAAACTGTTTTTT. Protein product: CASSRSDRVEKLFF. The V call is TRBV4-2, the J call TRBJ1-4, with 8 bases that match TRBD1. J gave up 8 bases and V 4 bases, and 6 bases lay outside the gene matches. The CDR3 spans 14 residues. Germline V CDR1 and CDR2: LGHNA, YNFKEQ.

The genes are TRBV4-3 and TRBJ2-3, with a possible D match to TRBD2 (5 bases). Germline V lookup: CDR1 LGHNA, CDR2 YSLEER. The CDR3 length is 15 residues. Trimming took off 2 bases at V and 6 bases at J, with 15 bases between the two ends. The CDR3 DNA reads TGCGCCAGCAGCCAAAATAGCGTGGGTTTGGATACGCAGTATTTT. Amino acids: CASSQNSVGLDTQYF.

The CDR3 sequence is CASSSQGPTSPGELFF. The CDR3 DNA follows: TGTGCCAGCAGCTCCCAAGGGCCGACTAGCCCCGGGGAGCTGTTTTTT. This chain links TRBV7-9 with TRBJ2-2; the match to TRBD2 covers 7 bases. This CDR3 has 16 residues. Trimming at V came to 4 bases and at J to 6 bases, leaving 11 bases not matched to a gene. The germline CDR1 and CDR2 sequences are SEHNR and FQNEAQ (reference sequence).

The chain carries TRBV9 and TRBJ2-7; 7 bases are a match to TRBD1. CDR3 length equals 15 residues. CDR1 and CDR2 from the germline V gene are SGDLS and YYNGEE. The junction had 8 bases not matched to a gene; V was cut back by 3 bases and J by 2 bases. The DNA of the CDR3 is TGTGCCAGCAGCGGCCGGGACAGCCATACCTACGAGCAGTACTTC. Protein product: CASSGRDSHTYEQYF.

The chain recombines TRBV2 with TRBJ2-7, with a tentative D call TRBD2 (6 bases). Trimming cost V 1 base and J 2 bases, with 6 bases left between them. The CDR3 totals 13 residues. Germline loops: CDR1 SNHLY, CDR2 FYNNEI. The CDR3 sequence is CASSEGGAYEQYF. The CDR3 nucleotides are TGTGCCAGCAGTGAAGGGGGGGCCTACGAGCAGTACTTC.